The 24 T cell receptor beta chains listed next were all sequenced from one sample in a study of T-cell reconstitution after alpha-beta-depleted transplantation in children (dated by TCRdb to the mid-2010s). The library came from PCR. The sequencing machine was an Illumina HiSeq 2500. Molecular barcoding was employed in the preparation of TCR libraries, with unique molecular identifiers being used to normalize TCRbeta repertoire quantification. In TCRdb, the public reads were trimmed at Q25 with fastp and aligned with MiXCR, with productive beta chains retained. Rows with one shared CDR3 protein collapse into an entry with the most common genes and DNA. This sample is represented by about a million distinct CDR3 sequences; roughly 29% of them were singletons. More than 25% of the sample comes from the top ten. The treatment or condition label on this specimen signifies: allogeneic hematopoietic cell transplantation with graft depleted of TCRalphabeta T cells and CD19 B cells.

This specimen was PBMCs, mostly from graft donor cells, taken 360 days after TCRalphabeta/CD19-depleted stem cell transplant. The receptors originated from a boy younger than two who had a stem cell transplant for SCID, so the T cells may come from the graft donor.

The genes are TRBV24-1 and TRBJ2-2, with 13 positions matching TRBD2. The junction had 12 bases not matched to a gene; V was cut back by 4 bases and J by 5 bases. Germline V gene sequence: CDR1 KGHDR, CDR2 SFDVKD. CDR3 size: 19 residues. The CDR3 loop reads CATSEQLAGGPLGTGELFF. The CDR3 DNA reads as TGTGCCACCAGTGAACAACTAGCGGGGGGGCCTTTGGGAACCGGGGAGCTGTTTTTT.

This clonotype showed up just a few times. The rearrangement uses TRBV10-3 and TRBJ2-5, with D possibly called TRBD1 or TRBD2 (5 bases each). This CDR3 comprises 12 residues. CDR1 and CDR2 (germline): ENHRY, SYGVKD. The CDR3 sequence is CGPLRGRETQYF. CDR3 DNA: TGTGGACCTTTGAGGGGTCGAGAGACCCAGTACTTC.

The gene calls are TRBV9 and TRBJ2-6, with D possibly TRBD2 on 5 matching bases. The CDR3 length is 16 residues. Trimming shortened V by 0 bases and J by 2 bases, and 9 bases separated the two germline ends. Germline values: CDR1 SGDLS, CDR2 YYNGEE. CDR3 in amino acids: CASSVVGDAGANVLTF. The CDR3 DNA follows: TGTGCCAGCAGCGTAGTCGGGGATGCTGGGGCCAACGTCCTGACTTTC.

J is TRBJ2-1 and V is TRBV12-3 or TRBV12-4; 7 positions agree with TRBD1. J gave up 2 bases and V 5 bases, and 9 bases lay outside the gene matches. The CDR3 runs 16 residues. The CDR3 nucleotides read TGTGCCAGCAGTCCCCGGGACAGCGCAACCTACAATGAGCAGTTCTTC. Encoded protein: CASSPRDSATYNEQFF.

The chain has TRBV19 and TRBJ2-3, with TRBD1 identical over 8 bases. The CDR3 is 15 residues long. CDR1 and CDR2 (germline): LNHDA, SQIVND (reference sequence). V lost 4 bases to trimming and J lost 5 bases; unmatched junction nucleotides: 8. CDR3 nucleotides: TGTGCCAGTAGTACCCGGACAGGGAGTAAAGATACGCAGTATTTT. Amino acids: CASSTRTGSKDTQYF.

The gene calls are TRBV3-1 and TRBJ2-1, with 7 bases lining up with TRBD1. The CDR3 is 16 amino acids. J lost 3 bases, V lost 3 bases, and 8 bases had no gene match. CDR1 is LGHDT and CDR2 is YNNKEL in the germline V gene (reference sequence). The CDR3, as DNA: TGTGCCAGCAGCCACGGAGATCGGACAGGCTACAATGAGCAGTTCTTC. Protein sequence: CASSHGDRTGYNEQFF.

The chain links TRBV19 to TRBJ1-1, with D possibly matching TRBD1 (6 bases). Germline-derived CDR1 and CDR2 are LNHDA and SQIVND (reference sequence). Trimming stripped 6 bases from V and 3 bases from J, with 20 bases between. There are 16 residues in the CDR3. CDR3 sequence (DNA): TGTGCCAGTAGCCCCCTAGCGGGGGCGGGGTACACTGAAGCTTTCTTT. Translated: CASSPLAGAGYTEAFF.

A few counts support this clonotype. The chain has TRBV12-3 or TRBV12-4 and TRBJ1-5; possible D gene TRBD1, 6 bases. The CDR3 runs to 16 residues. With 5 bases removed from V and 0 bases from J, the gap between germline ends came to 14 bases. The CDR3 bases are TGTGCCAGCAGTACACAGGGAAGCTATAGCAATCAGCCCCAGCATTTT. It yields the protein CASSTQGSYSNQPQHF.

V gene TRBV19 combines with J gene TRBJ2-1; 8 bases match TRBD1. V lost 4 bases to trimming and J lost 5 bases; unmatched junction nucleotides: 7. Germline CDR1 and CDR2: LNHDA and SQIVND (reference sequence). The CDR3 runs to 15 residues. The CDR3 DNA sequence: TGTGCCAGTAGTAGACCGGGACAGGTTAACAATGAGCAGTTCTTC. This sequence encodes CASSRPGQVNNEQFF.

This clonotype was found a few times. The chain links TRBV5-1 to TRBJ1-2; D remains unclear. There are 15 residues in the CDR3. Germline V lookup: CDR1 SGHRS, CDR2 YFSETQ. Trimming took 2 bases from V and 0 from J, leaving 11 bases between them. The CDR3 sequence: CASSLMAGANYGYTF. The CDR3 region has the DNA TGCGCCAGCAGCTTAATGGCAGGAGCTAACTATGGCTACACCTTC.

This clonotype was recorded a few times. The chain links TRBV29-1 to TRBJ2-1, with a possible D match to TRBD2 (5 bases). This CDR3 is 12 amino acids long. Germline V gives CDR1 SQVTM, CDR2 ANQGSEA. Trimming took 4 bases from V and 8 from J, leaving 12 bases between them. The CDR3, as DNA: TGCAGCGTTGCTGTCCAGAGGGATGAGCAGTTCTTC. This gives the protein CSVAVQRDEQFF.

This clonotype was counted between two and nine times. The V and J genes are TRBV27 and TRBJ2-5, with TRBD1 identical over 8 bases. CDR3 length: 15 amino acids. V was clipped by 5 bases and J by 4 bases; unmatched bases: 9. Per the germline V gene, CDR1 is MNHEY and CDR2 is SMNVEV (reference sequence). CDR3 DNA sequence: TGTGCCAGCAGTGGGGGGACAGGTTTTGGAGAGACCCAGTACTTC. Translating it yields CASSGGTGFGETQYF.

V and J are TRBV7-4 and TRBJ1-5; perhaps TRBD1 as D (6 bases). The CDR3 totals 16 residues. V shed 1 base and J shed 6 bases, with 16 bases lying between them. Germline values: CDR1 SGHVT, CDR2 SQSDAQ. CDR3 region: CASSLVIRGAGQPQHF. In nucleotides, the CDR3 is TGTGCCAGCAGCTTAGTTATCAGGGGTGCGGGTCAGCCCCAGCATTTT.

In this sample, this clonotype turned up many times. The chain combines TRBV28 with TRBJ2-7; 8 bases map to TRBD1. Germline V gene sequence: CDR1 MDHEN, CDR2 SYDVKM. The CDR3 is made up of 14 amino acids. The V gene end was trimmed by 4 bases and the J gene end by 5 bases; junction bases not matched to a gene: 7. The CDR3 nucleotides read TGTGCCAGCAGTTCCTTGGACAGGGACGACGAGCAGTACTTC. Translating gives CASSSLDRDDEQYF.

The chain couples TRBV5-1 to TRBJ2-3, with D hard to call. Germline V gene data show CDR1 as SGHRS and CDR2 as YFSETQ. V was pared by 2 bases and J by 0 bases, with 10 bases between. The CDR3 runs to 15 residues. CDR3 sequence: CASSFFQTSTDTQYF. For the CDR3, the DNA is TGCGCCAGCAGCTTTTTCCAGACTAGCACAGATACGCAGTATTTT.

This sequence joins TRBV4-1 and TRBJ2-1; D is undetermined. Germline CDR1 and CDR2: MGHRA and YSYEKL. The length of the CDR3 is 13 residues. V lost 0 bases, J lost 8 bases, and 8 bases lay in between. CDR3 in amino acids: CASSQDQGYEQFF. The CDR3 bases are TGCGCCAGCAGCCAAGATCAAGGGTATGAGCAGTTCTTC.

There are many counts of this clonotype. The gene calls are TRBV5-1 and TRBJ2-1; D uncertain. From germline, CDR1 is SGHRS and CDR2 YFSETQ. Trimming removed 5 bases at V and 8 bases at J, with 14 bases between. This CDR3 comprises 13 residues. CDR3 region: CASSLNSPDEQFF. CDR3 coding DNA: TGCGCCAGCAGTTTGAACTCCCCGGATGAGCAGTTCTTC.

The rearrangement joins TRBV12-3 or TRBV12-4 to TRBJ2-7; possibly TRBD1 or TRBD2 for D (5 bases each). This CDR3 comprises 15 residues. V gave up 5 bases and J gave up 0 bases, with 14 bases separating them. In nucleotides, the CDR3 is TGTGCCAGCAGTGTGCGGTGGGGACCCTCCTACGAGCAGTACTTC. Amino acid sequence: CASSVRWGPSYEQYF.

This clonotype was recorded at least ten times. The chain joins TRBV7-2 to TRBJ2-5, with 10 bases that match TRBD1. Germline lookup yields CDR1 SGHTA and CDR2 FQGNSA. Trimming removed 2 bases from V and 3 bases from J; junction bases left unmatched: 3. The CDR3 contains 15 residues. CDR3 sequence: CASSLWGTGEETQYF. As DNA, the CDR3 is TGTGCCAGCAGCTTATGGGGGACAGGGGAAGAGACCCAGTACTTC.

This clonotype came up a few times. The chain is built from TRBV15 and TRBJ2-1; D is unresolved. This CDR3 is 14 amino acids long. In germline, CDR1 is LNHNV, CDR2 YYDKDF (reference sequence). V was pared by 0 bases and J by 11 bases, with 14 bases between. CDR3 coding DNA: TGTGCCACCAGCAGAGATAGGGCTCCGGTTAAGCAGTTCTTC. It is translated as CATSRDRAPVKQFF.

The chain recombines TRBV6-1 with TRBJ2-2, with 8 bases that match TRBD2. With 8 bases clipped from V and 4 bases from J, the junction kept 3 bases outside the gene matches. This CDR3 has 13 amino acids. CDR1 is MNHNS, CDR2 SASEGT, per germline. This chain's CDR3 is CASGRGGTGELFF. CDR3 nucleotide sequence: TGTGCCAGCGGCCGGGGGGGCACCGGGGAGCTGTTTTTT.

This clonotype was observed a few times. The chain has TRBV7-3 and TRBJ2-1; D unclear. CDR3 length: 13 residues. Deletions cut 1 base from V and 5 bases from J, with 6 bases between. Germline CDR1 and CDR2: SGHTA and FQGTGA. The CDR3: CASSLSQNNEQFF. CDR3 nucleotides: TGTGCCAGCAGCTTAAGCCAGAACAATGAGCAGTTCTTC.

This clonotype was seen more than once but under ten times. The chain links TRBV7-6 to TRBJ2-7; 11 bases map to TRBD1. The V gene's germline CDR1 is SGHVS and CDR2 FNYEAQ. J gave up 4 bases and V 6 bases, and 14 bases lay outside the gene matches. The CDR3 spans 17 residues. CDR3 residues: CASRPGGVWDRGYEQYF. The CDR3 nucleotides read TGTGCCAGCAGACCAGGGGGGGTTTGGGACAGGGGGTACGAGCAGTACTTC.

The chain uses TRBV18 and TRBJ2-4; D is possibly TRBD2 (6 bases). Trimming cost V 2 bases and J 8 bases, with 16 bases left between them. The CDR3 extends over 15 amino acids. Germline V gene sequence: CDR1 KGHSH, CDR2 LQKENI. The CDR3 here is CASSPTLGGRDIQYF. The CDR3 DNA is TGTGCCAGCTCACCAACGTTGGGGGGTAGAGACATTCAGTACTTC.